What follows are 30 T cell receptor beta chains derived from one specimen sequenced in a study of cytomegalovirus exposure and HLA in healthy donors (TCRdb year 2017). The library was obtained by the immunoSEQ multiplex PCR assay. For the multiplex PCR, a mixture combining 60 forward primers for TCR Vbeta segments and 13 reverse primers for TCR Jbeta segments was used. The table comes from immuneACCESS by way of TCRdb, which keeps in-frame sequences with V and J called. Part of the clones is missing from these tables; in studies checked, under half for an unresolved V gene and the rest for unknown reasons. The sample table lists some 160,000 clones, 65% to 80% of them with a count of one. The leading ten clones occupy approximately 0.69% of the sample. Source material: PBMCs. These receptors came from a woman between 35 and 50 years old in good health and CMV-seronegative.

The chain joins TRBV18 to TRBJ1-2; weak D call: TRBD1 (5 bases). The V and J ends lost 3 bases and 6 bases respectively, with 11 bases between them. Germline CDR1 is KGHSH and CDR2 is LQKENI. The CDR3 loop spans 13 amino acids. Written as DNA, the CDR3 is TGTGCCAGCTCACCGGAAGGGGTCAATGGCTACACCTTC. It translates to CASSPEGVNGYTF.

The chain uses TRBV29-1 and TRBJ2-5; 7 bases fit TRBD1. Germline values: CDR1 SQVTM, CDR2 ANQGSEA. CDR3 size: 17 residues. J was trimmed by 5 bases and V by 1 base; bases with no gene match: 16. CDR3 in amino acids: CSVEGVVGRGIRETQYF. CDR3 coding DNA: TGCAGCGTTGAAGGGGTAGTAGGCAGGGGGATCCGGGAGACCCAGTACTTC. Complete variable domain (other parts from reference TRBV29-1 and TRBJ2-5): SAVISQKPSRDICQRGTSLTIQCQVDSQVTMMFWYRQQPGQSLTLIATANQGSEATYESGFVIDKFPISRPNLTFSTLTVSNMSPEDSSIYLCSVEGVVGRGIRETQYFGPGTRLLVL.

This rearrangement joins TRBV6-5 to TRBJ1-4, with D perhaps matching TRBD1 (5 bases). This CDR3 has 14 amino acids. Trimming took 4 bases from V and 4 from J, leaving 10 bases between them. In germline, CDR1 is MNHEY, CDR2 SVGAGI. Written as DNA, the CDR3 is TGTGCCAGCAGTTCAGGGAAGAGTAATGAAAAACTGTTTTTT. Protein: CASSSGKSNEKLFF.

The chain couples TRBV10-3 to TRBJ1-5; tentatively, D is TRBD1 (5 bases). V gave up 2 bases and J gave up 5 bases, with 10 bases separating them. The CDR3 has 14 amino acids. The germline CDR1 and CDR2 sequences are ENHRY and SYGVKD. CDR3 amino acids: CAISEGGGDQPQHF. For the CDR3, the DNA is TGTGCCATCAGTGAGGGGGGGGGAGATCAGCCCCAGCATTTT.

This chain joins TRBV19 and TRBJ1-2, with a weak D call TRBD1 (5 bases). V was cut by 5 bases and J by 1 base, with 11 bases left in between. The CDR3 is 14 amino acids. CDR1 is LNHDA and CDR2 is SQIVND in the germline V gene (reference sequence). The CDR3 DNA follows: TGTGCCAGTAGTTTACAGGAAAGTAACTATGGCTACACCTTC. Its translation is CASSLQESNYGYTF.

V gene TRBV10-3 combines with J gene TRBJ1-2; 7 nucleotides line up with TRBD1. The germline gives CDR1 ENHRY, CDR2 SYGVKD. The V gene end was trimmed by 10 bases and the J gene end by 4 bases; junction bases not matched to a gene: 9. The CDR3 length is 13 residues. DNA of the CDR3: TGTGCCACGGTTGACGACAGGGTCTATGGCTACACCTTC. Its translation is CATVDDRVYGYTF.

V gene TRBV7-9 combines with J gene TRBJ2-4; TRBD1 aligns across 10 bases. V shed 2 bases and J 0 bases; nucleotides not matched to a gene: 10. CDR1 and CDR2 from the germline V gene are SEHNR and FQNEAQ (reference sequence). This CDR3 comprises 19 residues. CDR3 nucleotides: TGTGCCAGCAGCTTAATCGGGACAGGGGCGGAAATAGCCAAAAACATTCAGTACTTC. It translates to CASSLIGTGAEIAKNIQYF. The entire variable domain, with the rest obtained from reference TRBV7-9 and TRBJ2-4, is as follows: DTGVSQNPRHKITKRGQNVTFRCDPISEHNRLYWYRQTLGQGPEFLTYFQNEAQLEKSRLLSDRFSAERPKGSFSTLEIQRTEQGDSAMYLCASSLIGTGAEIAKNIQYFGAGTRLSVL.

V usage is TRBV5-4 and J usage is TRBJ1-1, with a possible D match to TRBD1 (6 bases). Germline CDR1 reads SGHNT; CDR2 reads YYREEE (reference sequence). This CDR3 region has 15 residues. Trimming took off 0 bases at V and 9 bases at J, with 18 bases between the two ends. The CDR3 DNA reads TGTGCCAGCAGCTTGGAGGTGTCGCGGGGGGGCAAAGCTTTCTTT. Translated, it gives CASSLEVSRGGKAFF.

This chain connects TRBV11-1 to TRBJ2-7, with 8 positions matching TRBD1. Germline V gives CDR1 SGHAT, CDR2 FQDESV (reference sequence). V shed 5 bases and J 2 bases; nucleotides not matched to a gene: 5. The CDR3 is 14 residues long. The CDR3 here is CASSPSGGTYEQYF. For the CDR3, the DNA is TGTGCCAGCAGCCCGTCAGGGGGCACCTACGAGCAGTACTTC. The entire variable domain, with the rest obtained from reference TRBV11-1 and TRBJ2-7, is as follows: EAEVAQSPRYKITEKSQAVAFWCDPISGHATLYWYRQILGQGPELLVQFQDESVVDDSQLPKDRFSAERLKGVDSTLKIQPAELGDSAMYLCASSPSGGTYEQYFGPGTRLTVT.

The rearrangement uses TRBV11-3 and TRBJ2-5, with TRBD2 identical over 13 bases. The CDR3 extends over 16 amino acids. The J segment lost 1 base and the V segment lost 4 bases, leaving 3 bases of the junction unmatched. In germline, CDR1 is SGHNT, CDR2 YENEEA. CDR3 DNA: TGTGCCAGCAGCTCGGGACTAGCGGGAAGCCAAGAGACCCAGTACTTC. Translation: CASSSGLAGSQETQYF.

The V call is TRBV5-6, the J call TRBJ2-4; 7 bases map to TRBD1. Trimming took 4 bases from V and 0 from J; bases not matched to a gene: 10. The CDR3 has 17 amino acids. Germline V gene sequence: CDR1 SGHDT, CDR2 YYEEEE. The CDR3 sequence: CASSPRDSSLAKNIQYF. The CDR3 DNA reads TGTGCCAGCAGCCCCCGGGACAGTAGCTTAGCCAAAAACATTCAGTACTTC.

The gene calls are TRBV4-3 and TRBJ2-2; TRBD2 might be the D (6 bases). Trimming cost V 1 base and J 2 bases, with 11 bases left between them. Germline V gives CDR1 LGHNA, CDR2 YSLEER. This CDR3 has 16 residues. DNA of the CDR3: TGCGCCAGCAGCCAAGGTCGGGGGTCTAACACCGGGGAGCTGTTTTTT. It translates to CASSQGRGSNTGELFF.

This sequence joins TRBV5-1 and TRBJ1-2, with a weak D call TRBD1 (6 bases). The CDR3 has 13 amino acids. V was clipped by 0 bases and J by 4 bases, with 7 bases between them. CDR1 SGHRS and CDR2 YFSETQ come from the germline V gene. CDR3 in DNA: TGCGCCAGCAGCTTGGAACAGGGCTATGGCTACACCTTC. Protein product: CASSLEQGYGYTF. The complete variable domain, with remaining parts taken from reference TRBV5-1 and TRBJ1-2, reads KAGVTQTPRYLIKTRGQQVTLSCSPISGHRSVSWYQQTPGQGLQFLFEYFSETQRNKGNFPGRFSGRQFSNSRSEMNVSTLELGDSALYLCASSLEQGYGYTFGSGTRLTVV.

This clone was detected a few times. Written as DNA, the CDR3 is TGCGCCAGCAGCCAACTACAGGGCCTCTACGAGCAGTACTTC. Its translation: CASSQLQGLYEQYF. The chain carries TRBV4-1 and TRBJ2-7; possibly TRBD1 for D (6 bases). Germline-derived CDR1 and CDR2 are MGHRA and YSYEKL. V was trimmed by 2 bases and J by 3 bases, leaving 11 bases between them. The CDR3 sequence is 14 residues long.

The chain couples TRBV28 to TRBJ1-1, with a tentative D call TRBD1 (5 bases). Germline-derived CDR1 and CDR2 are MDHEN and SYDVKM. With 6 bases removed from V and 1 base from J, the gap between germline ends came to 9 bases. This CDR3 has 13 residues. The CDR3 bases are TGTGCCAGCAGGGGGGGTCCGAACACTGAAGCTTTCTTT. Its translation: CASRGGPNTEAFF.

This clone was observed a single time. The chain combines TRBV7-3 with TRBJ2-7, with D perhaps matching TRBD2 (5 bases). In germline, CDR1 is SGHTA, CDR2 FQGTGA. The V gene lost 8 bases and the J gene lost 5 bases, with 22 bases spanning the gap. This CDR3 region has 15 residues. The CDR3 protein is CASGIDGRTHDEQYF. The CDR3 bases are TGTGCCAGCGGCATAGATGGGAGAACGCATGACGAGCAGTACTTC.

The V gene is TRBV4-3, the J gene TRBJ1-1; D is possibly TRBD1 (6 bases). Trimming pared 1 base from V and 1 base from J, leaving 10 bases between. This CDR3 is built from 15 residues. Per germline, CDR1 LGHNA and CDR2 YSLEER. CDR3 amino acids: CASSQGGPGNTEAFF. CDR3 nucleotides: TGCGCCAGCAGCCAAGGGGGGCCAGGGAACACTGAAGCTTTCTTT.

This clone was seen just once. The rearrangement uses TRBV27 and TRBJ1-2; the D gene is possibly TRBD1 (6 bases). Germline loops: CDR1 MNHEY, CDR2 SMNVEV (reference sequence). V dropped 4 bases and J dropped 4 bases, with 10 bases sitting between them. The CDR3 is 13 residues long. The CDR3 here is CASSSTGFYGYTF. For the CDR3, the DNA is TGTGCCAGCAGTTCAACAGGGTTCTATGGCTACACCTTC.

This rearrangement joins TRBV7-9 to TRBJ2-3, with 7 nucleotides matching TRBD2. This CDR3 comprises 16 residues. Trimming at V came to 6 bases and at J to 6 bases, leaving 15 bases not matched to a gene. CDR1 and CDR2 (germline): SEHNR, FQNEAQ (reference sequence). The CDR3 is CASRPGGTRAADTQYF. CDR3 coding DNA: TGTGCCAGCAGGCCCGGGGGGACCAGGGCAGCGGATACGCAGTATTTT. The full variable domain, completed using reference TRBV7-9 and TRBJ2-3, is DTGVSQNPRHKITKRGQNVTFRCDPISEHNRLYWYRQTLGQGPEFLTYFQNEAQLEKSRLLSDRFSAERPKGSFSTLEIQRTEQGDSAMYLCASRPGGTRAADTQYFGPGTRLTVL.

This chain links TRBV6-1 with TRBJ2-2; D may be TRBD1 (6 bases). This CDR3 is built from 15 residues. The V end lost 5 bases, the J end lost 5 bases, and 15 bases lay between the germline ends. Germline assignment: CDR1 MNHNS and CDR2 SASEGT. The CDR3, as DNA: TGTGCCAGCAGTTTGACAGGAAGTGGGACCGGGGAGCTGTTTTTT. This encodes CASSLTGSGTGELFF.

The rearrangement links TRBV7-9 to TRBJ2-2; 13 bases agree with TRBD2. Looked up from germline, CDR1 is SEHNR and CDR2 is FQNEAQ (reference sequence). V lost 1 base, J lost 1 base, and 6 bases stayed unmatched. This CDR3 spans 19 amino acids. The CDR3 reads CASSLGLLAGGENTGELFF. CDR3 nucleotides: TGTGCCAGCAGCTTAGGACTACTAGCGGGAGGGGAGAACACCGGGGAGCTGTTTTTT.

This chain connects TRBV6-1 to TRBJ2-7, with D possibly matching TRBD2 (5 bases). The V end was cut by 10 bases, the J end by 4 bases, with 11 bases between. The CDR3 is 11 residues long. CDR1 is MNHNS and CDR2 is SASEGT in the germline V gene. The CDR3 loop is CATTRGYEQYF. The CDR3, as DNA: TGTGCCACCACTAGAGGGTACGAGCAGTACTTC.

The chain couples TRBV6-5 to TRBJ2-5, with no clear D. The V gene's germline CDR1 is MNHEY and CDR2 SVGAGI. V was trimmed by 0 bases and J by 4 bases, leaving 12 bases between them. The CDR3 has 15 residues. CDR3 region: CASSYSPSSGETQYF. DNA for the CDR3: TGTGCCAGCAGTTACTCCCCCAGTTCTGGAGAGACCCAGTACTTC.

This chain connects TRBV18 to TRBJ2-3, with TRBD2 matching over 14 bases. CDR3 size: 18 residues. CDR1 is KGHSH and CDR2 is LQKENI in the germline V gene. J gave up 3 bases and V 3 bases, and 8 bases lay outside the gene matches. The CDR3 DNA follows: TGTGCCAGCTCACCCTTGCCGGGACTAGCGGGAGTGACAGATACGCAGTATTTT. As protein: CASSPLPGLAGVTDTQYF.

This clone was seen only once. The chain recombines TRBV19 with TRBJ2-3, with 10 bases fitting TRBD2. Per germline, CDR1 LNHDA and CDR2 SQIVND (reference sequence). The V gene end was trimmed by 3 bases and the J gene end by 1 base; junction bases not matched to a gene: 4. This CDR3 has 16 amino acids. The CDR3: CASSIATSGGTDTQYF. DNA for the CDR3: TGTGCCAGTAGTATCGCTACTAGCGGGGGCACAGATACGCAGTATTTT.

The chain couples TRBV6-1 to TRBJ2-7; TRBD1 matches 10 bases. V was clipped by 2 bases and J by 5 bases; unmatched bases: 6. Germline V gives CDR1 MNHNS, CDR2 SASEGT. The CDR3 runs 15 residues. CDR3 loop: CASSEWRDRGNEQYF. The CDR3 region has the DNA TGTGCCAGCAGTGAATGGCGGGACAGGGGCAACGAGCAGTACTTC.

The chain couples TRBV7-9 to TRBJ2-3, with D maybe TRBD2 (5 bases). CDR3 length: 16 amino acids. Germline V gene data show CDR1 as SEHNR and CDR2 as FQNEAQ (reference sequence). V lost 2 bases and J 4 bases, leaving 16 bases between the germline ends. CDR3 amino acids: CASSLLGVGSPDTQYF. The CDR3 nucleotides read TGTGCCAGCAGCTTACTCGGGGTGGGGAGCCCAGATACGCAGTATTTT. Together with reference TRBV7-9 and TRBJ2-3, the CDR3 gives the full variable domain: DTGVSQNPRHKITKRGQNVTFRCDPISEHNRLYWYRQTLGQGPEFLTYFQNEAQLEKSRLLSDRFSAERPKGSFSTLEIQRTEQGDSAMYLCASSLLGVGSPDTQYFGPGTRLTVL.

The chain links TRBV18 to TRBJ1-1; TRBD1 might be the D (5 bases). The V and J ends lost 3 bases and 4 bases respectively, with 9 bases between them. CDR3 length: 13 amino acids. CDR1 and CDR2 (germline): KGHSH, LQKENI. CDR3 in DNA: TGTGCCAGCTCACCGGGGGGGACCACTGAAGCTTTCTTT. This gives the protein CASSPGGTTEAFF. Full variable domain (rest looked up from reference TRBV18 and TRBJ1-1): NAGVMQNPRHLVRRRGQEARLRCSPMKGHSHVYWYRQLPEEGLKFMVYLQKENIIDESGMPKERFSAEFPKEGPSILRIQQVVRGDSAAYFCASSPGGTTEAFFGQGTRLTVV.

The CDR3 nucleotides are TGTGCCAGCTCAAAACCGGGACACCGCTCTGGAAACACCATATATTTT. It translates to CASSKPGHRSGNTIYF. The genes are TRBV6-6 and TRBJ1-3, with D possibly TRBD1 on 6 matching bases. The CDR3 has 16 amino acids. The germline CDR1 and CDR2 sequences are MNHNY and SVGAGI (reference sequence). The ends were cut back, 8 bases at V and 0 bases at J, with 17 bases in the middle.

The chain recombines TRBV27 with TRBJ2-3, with a possible D match to TRBD2 (5 bases). The CDR3 sequence is 13 residues long. CDR1 is MNHEY, CDR2 SMNVEV, per germline (reference sequence). The V and J ends lost 10 bases and 6 bases respectively, with 17 bases between them. DNA of the CDR3: TGTGCCACCAACCATCCGGGATTGGATACGCAGTATTTT. Amino acids: CATNHPGLDTQYF.